This TCR beta chain was recorded in a study of blood T cell repertoires in COVID-19. Study-level background: Specimens from acute and convalescent COVID-19 originated in the United States, Italy and Spain. Nucleic acid was either cDNA or gDNA, and it came from T cells, B-cell-depleted T cells, or PBMCs.

Only in-frame clones appear in the TCRdb table, and some are missing; sequencing was by immunoSEQ multiplex PCR. The sample has about 400,000 clones; roughly 90% are singletons. The sample taken for sequencing was PBMCs or T cells enriched from blood (not recorded which). The sequence came from a woman in her twenties or thirties who had recovered from COVID-19.

The CDR3 bases are TGTGCCAGCAGCTTAGGACGCGGGGGAAACACCATATATTTT. As protein: CASSLGRGGNTIYF. The genes are TRBV13 and TRBJ1-3; no clear D. Trimming pared 0 bases from V and 4 bases from J, leaving 7 bases between. The CDR3 is made up of 14 amino acids. Germline loops: CDR1 PRHDT, CDR2 FYEKMQ (reference sequence).